A selection of T cell receptor beta chains follows, all from one sample in a study of glioma-infiltrating T cells after dendritic cell vaccination. Sequencing used immunoSEQ multiplex PCR; TCRdb keeps in-frame clones, though not all of them. The sample consists of 75,000 to 100,000 clones, approximately 81% of them appearing once. Sequenced material: blood, taken before dendritic cell vaccination. The receptor source for this set is a human donor with glioblastoma. CDR3s include the opening cysteine and the closing phenylalanine or tryptophan. The D gene is left open where the match is weak. Only part of the rows carry a size: once, few, many, or a class if the clone is expanded.

J gene	clone size	D gene	V gene	CDR3 DNA	CDR3 protein
TRBJ1-5	NA	NA	TRBV30	TGTGCCTGGAGGGCAGGGATCAATCAGCCCCAGCATTTT	CAWRAGINQPQHF
TRBJ2-6	few	TRBD1	TRBV19	TGTGCCAGTAGTATGACAGGGTTTATAGCTGGGGCCAACGTCCTGACTTTC	CASSMTGFIAGANVLTF
TRBJ1-2	NA	NA	TRBV4-1	TGCGCCAGCAGCCAAGGGACAACCAGTCGCGCCTATGGCTACACCTTC	CASSQGTTSRAYGYTF
TRBJ1-1	NA	TRBD1	TRBV6-6	TGTGCCAGCAGTTCCCCGGACAGGAAAGCTTTCTTT	CASSSPDRKAFF
TRBJ2-1	NA	NA	TRBV6-1	TGTGCCAGCAGTGAGGGCCCCGAAGGCAATGAGCAGTTCTTC	CASSEGPEGNEQFF
TRBJ1-1	NA	TRBD1	TRBV19	TGTGCCAGTAGTGTGGGACAGGGGCTTCCTGAAGCTTTCTTT	CASSVGQGLPEAFF
TRBJ2-1	NA	TRBD2	TRBV5-6	TGTGCCAGCAGCTTGTTTGTAGCGGGAGGAAATAGTGAGCAGTTCTTC	CASSLFVAGGNSEQFF
TRBJ2-7	once	TRBD2	TRBV27	TGTGCCAGCAGCCCAGGACTAGCGGGGTCCTCCGAGCAGTACTTC	CASSPGLAGSSEQYF
TRBJ1-1	few	TRBD1	TRBV5-6	TGTGCCAGCAGCTTGTGGACAGGGGAAGCTTTCTTT	CASSLWTGEAFF
TRBJ1-5	NA	NA	TRBV2	TGTGCCAGCAGTGACTGGCAGGGAAGCAATCAGCCCCAGCATTTT	CASSDWQGSNQPQHF
TRBJ2-3	once	NA	TRBV30	TGTGCCTGGAGTGACAGGGCCAAAGCATATACGCAGTATTTT	CAWSDRAKAYTQYF
TRBJ2-1	NA	TRBD2	TRBV10-1	TGCGCCAGCAGTGAGTCGGGACTAGCGGGAGTCAATGAGCAGTTCTTC	CASSESGLAGVNEQFF
TRBJ2-1	NA	TRBD2	TRBV5-6	TGTGCCAGCAGCTTGAGATTTCGGGAGGTACATGACAATGAGCAGTTCTTC	CASSLRFREVHDNEQFF
TRBJ2-4	NA	TRBD1	TRBV19	TGTGCCAGTAGTCCCAAAGGGGGCATCAAAAACATTCAGTACTTC	CASSPKGGIKNIQYF
TRBJ2-7	NA	NA	TRBV6-1	TGTGCCAGCAGTGAAGAACCGGGGTCCTCCTACGAGCAGTACTTC	CASSEEPGSSYEQYF
TRBJ2-7	NA	NA	TRBV9	TGTGCCAGCAGCGTAAAGGGGCCCGCAGGCGAGCAGTACTTC	CASSVKGPAGEQYF
TRBJ2-7	NA	TRBD1	TRBV5-1	TGCGCCAGCAGCCAAAGACCCAGGACAGGGGGCTCCTACGAGCAGTACTTC	CASSQRPRTGGSYEQYF
TRBJ1-5	once	NA	TRBV5-1	TGCGCCAGTAGCCCAACAGGAGTTTTTAGCAATCAGCCCCAGCATTTT	CASSPTGVFSNQPQHF
TRBJ1-3	NA	TRBD1	TRBV6-5	TGTGCCAGCAGACCTCAGGGGGCCGGAAACACCATATATTTT	CASRPQGAGNTIYF
TRBJ2-5	NA	TRBD2	TRBV10-3	TGTGCCATCAGGGGGGAGAAGCGGGGGCCCCAAGAGACCCAGTACTTC	CAIRGEKRGPQETQYF
TRBJ1-2	NA	NA	TRBV2	TGTGCCAGCAGTGAAAGTGTCGGCAGGGATAACTATGGCTACACCTTC	CASSESVGRDNYGYTF
TRBJ1-1	NA	NA	TRBV30	TGTGCCTGCAGGGGATACACTGAAGCTTTCTTT	CACRGYTEAFF
TRBJ2-5	NA	NA	TRBV5-1	TGCGCCAGCAGCTTGACGGGAGAGTACCAAGAGACCCAGTACTTC	CASSLTGEYQETQYF
TRBJ2-7	NA	TRBD2	TRBV25-1	TGTGCCACCAGACTAGCGGGAGGGTCCTACGAGCAGTACTTC	CATRLAGGSYEQYF
TRBJ2-1	once	NA	TRBV10-3	TGTGCCATCAGTGAGTCGGCGGAATCCTACAATGAGCAGTTCTTC	CAISESAESYNEQFF
TRBJ2-7	NA	NA	TRBV9	TGTGCCAGCAGCGTAGAAGACAGTTACTACGAGCAGTACTTC	CASSVEDSYYEQYF
TRBJ1-2	NA	NA	TRBV18	TGTGCCAGCTCACCGCCCTCGGGCAGGGAAGGGTTCGGCTACACCTTC	CASSPPSGREGFGYTF
TRBJ2-3	NA	TRBD2	TRBV2	TGTGCCAGCACTGGGGAGGGTATTAGCACAGATACGCAGTATTTT	CASTGEGISTDTQYF
TRBJ1-1	NA	NA	TRBV6-6	TGTGCCAGCAGCGGACAGATGAACACTGAAGCTTTCTTT	CASSGQMNTEAFF
TRBJ2-1	NA	TRBD1	TRBV6-5	TGTGCCAGCCGACAGGGCCATGAGCAGTTCTTC	CASRQGHEQFF
TRBJ2-5	few	TRBD1	TRBV29-1	TGCAGCGTCGGACAGGGGAGGGGAGAGACCCAGTACTTC	CSVGQGRGETQYF
TRBJ1-5	NA	TRBD1	TRBV6-6	TGTGCCAGCAGTTACTCCAGGGGGGATCCCTGGCCCCAGCATTTT	CASSYSRGDPWPQHF
TRBJ2-7	few	NA	TRBV6-1	TGTGCCAGCAGTGCCGACCGGGACTTTTCCCCCTACGAGCAGTACTTC	CASSADRDFSPYEQYF
TRBJ2-1	NA	TRBD2	TRBV9	TGTGCCAGCAGCGCACTAGCGGTCGGGGGACCCAACAATGAGCAGTTCTTC	CASSALAVGGPNNEQFF
TRBJ1-2	few	NA	TRBV7-2	TGTGCCAGCAGCGTACAGGTTCCCCCATATGGCTACACCTTC	CASSVQVPPYGYTF
TRBJ2-7	NA	TRBD1	TRBV29-1	TGCAGCGCCAGACAGGGGGGAATGACCTACGAGCAGTACTTC	CSARQGGMTYEQYF
TRBJ1-1	NA	TRBD1	TRBV30	TGTGCCTGGAGTCGAGGGGGCCATGCGTCTGAAGCTTTCTTT	CAWSRGGHASEAFF
TRBJ2-1	NA	TRBD2	TRBV19	TGTGCCAGTAGTACCTCAATATTCTCCAGCGGGAGGAACGCCAATGAGCAGTTCTTC	CASSTSIFSSGRNANEQFF
TRBJ2-1	NA	TRBD2	TRBV9	TGTGCCAGCAGCGTCCAAAAAAAGCGGGGGGAGAAACAGTTCTTC	CASSVQKKRGEKQFF
TRBJ2-7	NA	TRBD2	TRBV5-1	TGCGCCAGCAGCTTGGAGGCTAGCGGGTTCTCCTACGAGCAGTACTTC	CASSLEASGFSYEQYF
TRBJ1-5	NA	TRBD1	TRBV19	TGTGCCAGTAGTGTAGGACAGGCTCGGATCTATCAGCCCCAGCATTTT	CASSVGQARIYQPQHF
TRBJ2-3	NA	TRBD2	TRBV7-3	TGTGCCAGCAGCTTAGGGGGAGCGGGGATGACAGATACGCAGTATTTT	CASSLGGAGMTDTQYF
TRBJ2-6	NA	NA	TRBV6-5	TGTGCCAGCACCTCGGTTCTGGCCAACGTCCTGACTTTC	CASTSVLANVLTF
TRBJ2-5	few	NA	TRBV7-3	TGTGCCAGCAGCTTAAGGGCCAGAGAGACCCAGTACTTC	CASSLRARETQYF
TRBJ2-7	NA	NA	TRBV29-1	TGCAGCGGGGGGGACGGATCCTACGAGCAGTACTTC	CSGGDGSYEQYF
TRBJ2-7	NA	NA	TRBV19	TGTGCCAGTAGTATTATGAGCTCCTACGAGCAGTACTTC	CASSIMSSYEQYF
TRBJ2-1	many	NA	TRBV10-3	TGTGCCATCAGAGGAGGGGTGGGACCCAATGAGCAGTTCTTC	CAIRGGVGPNEQFF
TRBJ1-5	NA	NA	TRBV6-5	TGTGCCAGCAGTTATAGAGATTCGGGCAATCAGCCCCAGCATTTT	CASSYRDSGNQPQHF
TRBJ1-2	NA	NA	TRBV29-1	TGCAGCGTTGATACAGGGAACTATGGCTACACCTTC	CSVDTGNYGYTF
TRBJ1-2	NA	TRBD1	TRBV7-2	TGTGCCAGCAGCTTAGTGGCAGGGGGAAATGGCTACACCTTC	CASSLVAGGNGYTF
TRBJ2-7	NA	NA	TRBV2	TGTGCCAGCAGTGTCCCTAGCGCCTACGAGCAGTACTTC	CASSVPSAYEQYF